Sequencing of this TCR beta chain was carried out in a study of T cell responses to AZD1222 COVID-19 vaccine. As for this clone: What it binds is unknown.

Data came from immunoSEQ multiplex PCR; TCRdb stores just in-frame clones and leaves some out. Seen here are about 55,000 clones, approximately 84% observed once, and the top ten hold 25% to 30%. Study results and limitations: An increase in Spike-specific TCR breadth and depth was observed after two AZD1222 doses. Close to half of all spike-specific TCRs reportedly target regions of the variants that are unmutated.

The CDR3 loop spans 16 amino acids. Germline CDR1 and CDR2: LNHDA and SQIVND (reference sequence). Trimming took off 4 bases at V and 0 bases at J, with 13 bases between the two ends. This chain links TRBV19 with TRBJ1-3, with a tentative D call TRBD1 (6 bases). The sequence was obtained from an adult in good health. The sequenced sample was peripheral blood, obtained on day 0 of AZD1222 vaccination. The DNA for the CDR3 is TGTGCCAGTAGTACAGGGGAACCCTCCTCTGGAAACACCATATATTTT. Its translation is CASSTGEPSSGNTIYF.